Listed here are 28 T cell receptor beta chains from one sample, sequenced in a study of shared clonotypes between healthy human individuals. Sequenced by immunoSEQ multiplex PCR; TCRdb stores in-frame clones only, minus some. Seen here are some 510,000 clones, more than 65% observed once, and the top ten hold approximately 13%. Source material: PBMCs. Every receptor here comes from a middle-aged woman in good health. Some clones in this sample may be carry-over from other donors' samples.

The V gene is TRBV6-1, the J gene TRBJ2-1; perhaps TRBD1 as D (5 bases). Per the germline V gene, CDR1 is MNHNS and CDR2 is SASEGT. The V gene lost 2 bases and the J gene lost 1 base, with 9 bases spanning the gap. There are 15 residues in the CDR3. The CDR3, as DNA: TGTGCCAGCAGTGAAAAGACAGAATCCTACAATGAGCAGTTCTTC. Its protein product is CASSEKTESYNEQFF.

The chain couples TRBV5-6 to TRBJ2-1; 9 bases are shared with TRBD2. Trimming removed 4 bases from V and 1 base from J; junction bases left unmatched: 9. The CDR3 extends over 17 amino acids. The germline gives CDR1 SGHDT, CDR2 YYEEEE. The CDR3 loop is CASSLRLAVLSYNEQFF. The CDR3, as DNA: TGTGCCAGCAGCCTCCGACTAGCGGTGCTATCCTACAATGAGCAGTTCTTC.

Many counts were recorded for this clone. The same CDR3 can be traced to other DNA sequences in this sample. This rearrangement joins TRBV19 to TRBJ1-5; perhaps TRBD1 as D (6 bases). Germline V gives CDR1 LNHDA, CDR2 SQIVND (reference sequence). V shed 5 bases and J shed 8 bases, with 16 bases lying between them. There are 14 residues in the CDR3. The CDR3 loop reads CASSPLQGLEPQHF. CDR3 nucleotides: TGTGCCAGTAGTCCCCTACAGGGTCTGGAGCCCCAGCATTTT.

The chain recombines TRBV15 with TRBJ2-7, with 10 bases identical to TRBD1. V lost 4 bases to trimming and J lost 1 base; unmatched junction nucleotides: 4. The CDR3 extends over 15 amino acids. Germline CDR1 LNHNV, CDR2 YYDKDF (reference sequence). The DNA of the CDR3 is TGTGCCACCAGCACCGGACAGGGGGTTTCCTACGAGCAGTACTTC. Translating it yields CATSTGQGVSYEQYF.

V is TRBV5-6 and J is TRBJ2-3; 11 nucleotides match TRBD2. This CDR3 has 16 residues. Trimming cost V 4 bases and J 3 bases; bases outside gene matches: 7. In germline, CDR1 is SGHDT, CDR2 YYEEEE. The CDR3 loop reads CASSLQTSGATDTQYF. In DNA, the CDR3 is TGTGCCAGCAGCCTCCAGACTAGCGGGGCTACAGATACGCAGTATTTT.

V and J are TRBV7-9 and TRBJ2-2; weak D call: TRBD2 (6 bases). The V end lost 0 bases, the J end lost 3 bases, and 14 bases lay between the germline ends. The CDR3 is 17 residues long. Per the germline V gene, CDR1 is SEHNR and CDR2 is FQNEAQ (reference sequence). The CDR3 loop reads CASSLARDSRYTGELFF. In DNA, the CDR3 is TGTGCCAGCAGCTTAGCGCGGGACTCCCGATACACCGGGGAGCTGTTTTTT. Complete variable domain (other parts from reference TRBV7-9 and TRBJ2-2): DTGVSQNPRHKITKRGQNVTFRCDPISEHNRLYWYRQTLGQGPEFLTYFQNEAQLEKSRLLSDRFSAERPKGSFSTLEIQRTEQGDSAMYLCASSLARDSRYTGELFFGEGSRLTVL.

The chain combines TRBV7-8 with TRBJ1-4; 9 nucleotides agree with TRBD1. V shed 3 bases, J shed 7 bases, and the junction held 9 bases outside the gene matches. Germline lookup yields CDR1 SGHVS and CDR2 FQNEAQ. The CDR3 runs to 16 residues. CDR3 nucleotide sequence: TGTGCCAGCAGCTTGGCTACCGGGACAGGGAGTGAAAAACTGTTTTTT. This translates into CASSLATGTGSEKLFF.

The rearrangement uses TRBV7-2 and TRBJ2-7; 11 nucleotides align to TRBD2. This CDR3 contains 15 residues. After removal of 5 bases from V and 2 bases from J, the junction contained 5 bases not matched to a gene. The V gene's germline CDR1 is SGHTA and CDR2 FQGNSA. In DNA form, the CDR3 reads TGTGCCAGCAGCCCTACTAGCGGGAGAGCCTACGAGCAGTACTTC. It is translated as CASSPTSGRAYEQYF.

The sample holds one count of this clone. The rearrangement links TRBV5-4 to TRBJ2-7; D is perhaps TRBD2 (5 bases). In germline, CDR1 is SGHNT, CDR2 YYREEE (reference sequence). The CDR3 is 17 amino acids. V was cut by 4 bases and J by 1 base, with 21 bases left in between. CDR3 nucleotides: TGTGCCAGCAGCCAAGATTACCCCCCAGCGGAATCCTACGAGCAGTACTTC. Its translation is CASSQDYPPAESYEQYF. The full variable domain, completed using reference TRBV5-4 and TRBJ2-7, is ETGVTQSPTHLIKTRGQQVTLRCSSQSGHNTVSWYQQALGQGPQFIFQYYREEENGRGNFPPRFSGLQFPNYSSELNVNALELDDSALYLCASSQDYPPAESYEQYFGPGTRLTVT.

CDR3 sequence (DNA): TGTGCCAGCAGCTTAGGACTAGAATGGGGGACCCAGTACTTC. This gives the protein CASSLGLEWGTQYF. The V and J genes are TRBV28 and TRBJ2-5; 7 positions match TRBD2. The trim removed 6 bases at V and 7 bases at J, leaving 11 bases unmatched. The CDR3 has 14 amino acids. Germline CDR1 and CDR2: MDHEN and SYDVKM.

This clone was picked up one time. The chain links TRBV10-3 to TRBJ2-6; D gene ambiguous. Germline V lookup: CDR1 ENHRY, CDR2 SYGVKD. This CDR3 is built from 16 residues. With 0 bases removed from V and 0 bases from J, the gap between germline ends came to 6 bases. The CDR3 DNA is TGTGCCATCAGTGAGTCTAGGGTCTCTGGGGCCAACGTCCTGACTTTC. Translated, it gives CAISESRVSGANVLTF.

The chain is built from TRBV30 and TRBJ2-3; 10 bases match TRBD2. Germline values: CDR1 GTSNPN, CDR2 SVGIG (reference sequence). The CDR3 sequence is 14 residues long. J lost 3 bases, V lost 7 bases, and 7 bases had no gene match. CDR3 residues: CALPKREGTDTQYF. CDR3 nucleotide sequence: TGTGCCTTACCAAAGCGGGAGGGAACAGATACGCAGTATTTT.

J is TRBJ2-7 and V is TRBV5-1, with 12 bases fitting TRBD2. This CDR3 region has 15 residues. J gave up 2 bases and V 3 bases, and 3 bases lay outside the gene matches. Germline values: CDR1 SGHRS, CDR2 YFSETQ. The CDR3 loop reads CASSSGLAGTYEQYF. CDR3 DNA sequence: TGCGCCAGCAGCTCAGGACTAGCGGGAACCTACGAGCAGTACTTC. The full variable domain, completed using reference TRBV5-1 and TRBJ2-7, is KAGVTQTPRYLIKTRGQQVTLSCSPISGHRSVSWYQQTPGQGLQFLFEYFSETQRNKGNFPGRFSGRQFSNSRSEMNVSTLELGDSALYLCASSSGLAGTYEQYFGPGTRLTVT.

The chain couples TRBV7-6 to TRBJ2-2; D might be TRBD1 or TRBD2, each matching 5 bases. V lost 5 bases to trimming and J lost 1 base, with 11 bases between them. The CDR3 runs 15 residues. The germline CDR1 and CDR2 sequences are SGHVS and FNYEAQ. The CDR3 nucleotides read TGTGCCAGCAGCCAGGGACGGATGAACACCGGGGAGCTGTTTTTT. Encoded protein: CASSQGRMNTGELFF.

The rearrangement links TRBV15 to TRBJ2-3; TRBD2 agrees at 9 bases. Germline values: CDR1 LNHNV, CDR2 YYDKDF (reference sequence). This CDR3 comprises 17 residues. Unmatched junction bases numbered 14, after V lost 4 bases and J lost 6 bases. The CDR3 DNA follows: TGTGCCACCAGCATCGGGTCGGCGGGAGGGCCCGTGGATACGCAGTATTTT. Protein: CATSIGSAGGPVDTQYF.

A single count supports this clone. The rearrangement uses TRBV7-2 and TRBJ2-7; 8 positions agree with TRBD2. V dropped 4 bases and J dropped 2; count of bases not matched to a gene: 10. CDR3 length equals 16 residues. Per germline, CDR1 SGHTA and CDR2 FQGNSA. CDR3 residues: CASSWRIAGSTYEQYF. CDR3 DNA sequence: TGTGCCAGCAGCTGGCGCATAGCGGGGAGTACCTACGAGCAGTACTTC. Filled out from reference TRBV7-2 and TRBJ2-7, the complete variable domain reads GAGVSQSPSNKVTEKGKDVELRCDPISGHTALYWYRQSLGQGLEFLIYFQGNSAPDKSGLPSDRFSAERTGGSVSTLTIQRTQQEDSAVYLCASSWRIAGSTYEQYFGPGTRLTVT.

This chain joins TRBV5-1 and TRBJ1-6, with 9 bases lining up with TRBD1. The V gene's germline CDR1 is SGHRS and CDR2 YFSETQ. The CDR3 is 14 amino acids. The V segment lost 7 bases and the J segment 5 bases; nucleotides outside the gene matches: 4. This CDR3 is CASGQGSDNSPLHF. CDR3 bases: TGCGCCAGCGGACAGGGGTCAGATAATTCACCCCTCCACTTT.

This clone was counted many times. The chain links TRBV9 to TRBJ2-7, with 8 bases matching TRBD1. The germline gives CDR1 SGDLS, CDR2 YYNGEE. The CDR3 consists of 14 residues. Unmatched junction bases numbered 5, after V lost 1 base and J lost 5 bases. CDR3 loop: CASSVQGASHEQYF. Here the CDR3 DNA reads TGTGCCAGCAGCGTACAGGGGGCTTCTCACGAGCAGTACTTC.

The V gene is TRBV19, the J gene TRBJ2-2; D is perhaps TRBD1 (5 bases). Trimming removed 3 bases from V and 3 bases from J, with 17 bases in between. The CDR3 sequence is 17 residues long. From germline, CDR1 is LNHDA and CDR2 SQIVND (reference sequence). The chain's CDR3 is CASSIQGVQGYTGELFF. The CDR3 DNA follows: TGTGCCAGTAGTATTCAGGGTGTCCAGGGATACACCGGGGAGCTGTTTTTT.

The chain links TRBV28 to TRBJ2-1, with unresolved D. The length of the CDR3 is 15 residues. Deletions cut 4 bases from V and 7 bases from J, with 17 bases between. Germline CDR1 MDHEN, CDR2 SYDVKM. This chain's CDR3 is CASSSDPRVGNEQFF. CDR3 DNA: TGTGCCAGCAGTTCGGACCCAAGGGTGGGGAATGAGCAGTTCTTC.

The chain couples TRBV7-2 to TRBJ2-5; D remains unclear. Germline V gene sequence: CDR1 SGHTA, CDR2 FQGNSA. Deletions cut 0 bases from V and 3 bases from J, with 5 bases between. There are 13 residues in the CDR3. CDR3 nucleotides: TGTGCCAGCAGCTTAGCGGGAAAAGAGACCCAGTACTTC. It is translated as CASSLAGKETQYF.

CDR3 sequence: CASSLGRTRYQETQYF. The CDR3 coding sequence is TGTGCCAGCAGCTTAGGTAGGACAAGGTACCAAGAGACCCAGTACTTC. The genes are TRBV11-2 and TRBJ2-5; possibly TRBD1 for D (5 bases). Trimming took off 1 base at V and 0 bases at J, with 12 bases between the two ends. Germline assignment: CDR1 SGHAT and CDR2 FQNNGV. The CDR3 consists of 16 residues.

The chain uses TRBV28 and TRBJ2-2; 9 positions match TRBD1. The CDR3 is 18 amino acids. The J segment lost 4 bases and the V segment lost 7 bases, leaving 16 bases of the junction unmatched. The V gene's germline CDR1 is MDHEN and CDR2 SYDVKM. CDR3 sequence reads: CASISDRGPPKGTGELFF. The CDR3 DNA reads as TGTGCCAGCATATCGGACAGGGGTCCCCCTAAGGGCACCGGGGAGCTGTTTTTT.

The chain recombines TRBV5-4 with TRBJ2-5, with D unresolved. The germline V gene has CDR1 SGHNT and CDR2 YYREEE (reference sequence). This CDR3 is 14 amino acids long. The V end was cut by 4 bases, the J end by 1 base, with 11 bases between. This chain's CDR3 is CASSLLNIQETQYF. The CDR3 DNA sequence: TGTGCCAGCAGCCTCCTAAATATCCAAGAGACCCAGTACTTC.

This chain connects TRBV30 to TRBJ1-2, with D maybe TRBD1 (6 bases). Trimming pared 4 bases from V and 4 bases from J, leaving 16 bases between. The germline V gene has CDR1 GTSNPN and CDR2 SVGIG (reference sequence). The CDR3 sequence is 14 residues long. The DNA of the CDR3 is TGTGCCTGGAATGGTATGGACAGCACCTATGGCTACACCTTC. It specifies CAWNGMDSTYGYTF.

The chain joins TRBV5-6 to TRBJ1-2; TRBD1 matches 9 bases. Germline CDR1 reads SGHDT; CDR2 reads YYEEEE. The length of the CDR3 is 15 residues. Trimming removed 3 bases from V and 8 bases from J; junction bases left unmatched: 11. The CDR3 protein is CASSSPGTGSRGYTF. CDR3 sequence (DNA): TGTGCCAGCAGCTCCCCCGGGACAGGGAGTAGGGGCTACACCTTC.

The gene calls are TRBV9 and TRBJ1-3; D ambiguous. The germline gives CDR1 SGDLS, CDR2 YYNGEE. The CDR3 consists of 16 residues. V gave up 0 bases and J gave up 0 bases, with 10 bases separating them. The chain's CDR3 is CASSVGQTHSGNTIYF. In nucleotides, the CDR3 is TGTGCCAGCAGCGTAGGCCAGACCCACTCTGGAAACACCATATATTTT.

This clone was seen ten or more times. This sample also contains other DNA sequences that code for the same CDR3. The chain has TRBV4-1 and TRBJ2-1; 7 bases fit TRBD2. This CDR3 comprises 16 residues. V lost 0 bases, J lost 1 base, and 3 bases stayed unmatched. Per germline, CDR1 MGHRA and CDR2 YSYEKL. CDR3: CASSQDRAGSYNEQFF. The CDR3 nucleotides read TGCGCCAGCAGCCAAGACCGAGCGGGATCCTACAATGAGCAGTTCTTC.